The source of this T cell receptor (beta chain) is a study of shared clonotypes between healthy human individuals. Measured with immunoSEQ multiplex PCR; TCRdb has only the in-frame clones, and not every one. The data contain fewer than 700,000 clones, around 96% of them singletons. CD8 cells classed as naive were CD45RO-negative and positively selected for CCR7, excluding terminally differentiated effector memory CD45RA+ cells. CDR1 is SEHNR and CDR2 is FQNEAQ in the germline V gene (reference sequence). Trimming left V 3 bases short and J 2 bases short, with 8 bases between. This CDR3 is built from 13 residues. Study outcomes and limitations: Donor scarcity curtailed the genetic and exposure-history diversity represented herein.

Comment on this clone: The antigen is not known.

This chain connects TRBV7-9 to TRBJ2-7; D call uncertain. The receptor was isolated from a woman in her 30s in good health. The sequenced material came from naive CD8+ T cells sorted from blood. The CDR3 loop reads CASSFTDTYEQYF. The CDR3, as DNA: TGTGCCAGCAGCTTTACAGATACCTACGAGCAGTACTTC. Together with reference TRBV7-9 and TRBJ2-7, the CDR3 gives the full variable domain: DTGVSQNPRHKITKRGQNVTFRCDPISEHNRLYWYRQTLGQGPEFLTYFQNEAQLEKSRLLSDRFSAERPKGSFSTLEIQRTEQGDSAMYLCASSFTDTYEQYFGPGTRLTVT.